Listed here is a single T cell receptor (beta chain). Trimming cost V 5 bases and J 8 bases, with 16 bases left between them. This CDR3 is 14 amino acids long. From germline, CDR1 is SGHVS and CDR2 FQNEAQ. This sample is part of a study of control samples from healthy donors and cancer patients. TCRdb keeps only in-frame clones here, not all; method: immunoSEQ multiplex PCR. Of approximately 100,000 clones in the sample, approximately 82% are singletons; the top ten hold roughly 2%. The TCR was taken from a man between 60 and 75 years old in good health. This chain joins TRBV7-8 and TRBJ1-3; no reliable D call. The sequencing input was blood. The CDR3 bases are TGTGCCAGCAGCCGAAGCCCCTTCGGAGACACCATATATTTT. Encoded protein: CASSRSPFGDTIYF.